One sample yielded the 14 T cell receptor beta chains listed below, sequenced in a study of blood T cell repertoires in COVID-19 (dated by TCRdb to about 2020). Libraries were made using the immunoSEQ multiplex PCR assay. Entries here come from immuneACCESS through TCRdb and include only in-frame sequences with V and J called. Some clones fail to appear in such tables; in the studies checked, an unresolved V gene covers under half of the shortfall, and the cause of the remainder is unknown. In this sample the table shows more than 400,000 clones, around 90% of which occur a single time. 0.65% to 0.9% of the sample is taken by the ten largest. Sequencing used PBMCs or T cells enriched from blood (not recorded which). All receptors derive from a woman in her late teens or twenties who had recovered from COVID-19.

J is TRBJ1-6 and V is TRBV19; TRBD1 aligns across 9 bases. This CDR3 has 17 residues. Germline V gene lookup returns CDR1 LNHDA and CDR2 SQIVND (reference sequence). V lost 5 bases to trimming and J lost 4 bases; unmatched junction nucleotides: 9. CDR3 loop: CASSLRTGEFYNSPLHF. The CDR3, as DNA: TGTGCCAGTAGTCTACGGACAGGGGAATTTTATAATTCACCCCTCCACTTT.

The rearrangement uses TRBV5-1 and TRBJ1-5; D gene unclear. Germline V CDR1 and CDR2: SGHRS, YFSETQ. The CDR3 covers 15 residues. V gave up 3 bases and J gave up 7 bases, with 17 bases separating them. The CDR3 coding sequence is TGCGCCAGCAGCTCCCAAGGAGGTCTCGGACAGCCCCAGCATTTT. Its protein product is CASSSQGGLGQPQHF. The full variable domain, its missing parts supplied by reference TRBV5-1 and TRBJ1-5, is KAGVTQTPRYLIKTRGQQVTLSCSPISGHRSVSWYQQTPGQGLQFLFEYFSETQRNKGNFPGRFSGRQFSNSRSEMNVSTLELGDSALYLCASSSQGGLGQPQHFGDGTRLSIL.

This chain links TRBV7-9 with TRBJ1-5; D possibly corresponds to TRBD1 (5 bases). In germline, CDR1 is SEHNR, CDR2 FQNEAQ (reference sequence). V was pared by 5 bases and J by 3 bases, with 17 bases between. The CDR3 is 16 residues long. The CDR3 nucleotides are TGTGCCAGCAGCCCCGAGGGCGGGGCCTTCAATCAGCCCCAGCATTTT. Encoded protein: CASSPEGGAFNQPQHF.

The V and J genes are TRBV6-4 and TRBJ1-4; D gene unclear. From germline, CDR1 is MRHNA and CDR2 SNTAGT. This CDR3 has 13 amino acids. V dropped 8 bases and J dropped 4 bases, with 11 bases sitting between them. The CDR3 nucleotides read TGTGCCAGCCCCTCAGGTTTTAATGAAAAACTGTTTTTT. Translated, it gives CASPSGFNEKLFF.

The chain joins TRBV18 to TRBJ1-5; TRBD1 aligns across 11 bases. Germline CDR1 KGHSH, CDR2 LQKENI. The CDR3 covers 20 residues. The junction had 19 bases not matched to a gene; V was cut back by 1 base and J by 8 bases. The CDR3 region is CASSPRGTGGFLKGLEPQHF. CDR3 sequence (DNA): TGTGCCAGCTCACCACGCGGGACAGGGGGTTTTTTGAAAGGCTTAGAGCCCCAGCATTTT.

The CDR3 DNA reads as TGTGCCAGCAGTCTCGACAGGAGTAATTCACCCCTCCACTTT. Amino acid sequence: CASSLDRSNSPLHF. The V call is TRBV5-4, the J call TRBJ1-6; D is perhaps TRBD1 (6 bases). The CDR3 extends over 14 amino acids. Germline assignment: CDR1 SGHNT and CDR2 YYREEE (reference sequence). Trimming left V 5 bases short and J 6 bases short, with 12 bases between.

The genes are TRBV5-6 and TRBJ1-3, with unresolved D. CDR1 and CDR2 from the germline V gene are SGHDT and YYEEEE. The CDR3 totals 16 residues. The V and J ends lost 4 bases and 0 bases respectively, with 14 bases between them. The CDR3 sequence is CASSTWAPNSGNTIYF. In nucleotides, the CDR3 is TGTGCCAGCAGCACCTGGGCCCCTAACTCTGGAAACACCATATATTTT.

The CDR3 loop is CASSEPTFQPQHF. The CDR3 DNA is TGTGCCAGTTCTGAGCCAACCTTTCAGCCCCAGCATTTT. The chain employs TRBV28 and TRBJ1-5; D gene ambiguous. Trimming cost V 9 bases and J 6 bases, with 15 bases left between them. Per germline, CDR1 MDHEN and CDR2 SYDVKM. The CDR3 totals 13 residues.

This chain joins TRBV27 and TRBJ1-1, with 7 bases identical to TRBD1. This CDR3 comprises 15 residues. Germline CDR1 and CDR2: MNHEY and SMNVEV (reference sequence). Germline trimming cut 5 bases from V and 3 bases from J; bases unmatched to any gene: 9. CDR3 region: CASSPWDSGDTEAFF. DNA for the CDR3: TGTGCCAGCAGTCCGTGGGACAGTGGGGACACTGAAGCTTTCTTT.

This chain uses TRBV30 with TRBJ1-4, with 7 bases aligning to TRBD1. Germline values: CDR1 GTSNPN, CDR2 SVGIG (reference sequence). V lost 4 bases and J lost 1; bases outside the gene matches: 6. The CDR3 spans 15 residues. CDR3 region: CAWTYQGETNEKLFF. CDR3 nucleotides: TGTGCCTGGACGTATCAGGGGGAAACTAATGAAAAACTGTTTTTT.

The genes are TRBV5-1 and TRBJ1-1; D may be TRBD1 (6 bases). Trimming shortened V by 5 bases and J by 3 bases, and 8 bases separated the two germline ends. This CDR3 is built from 12 residues. Germline V gene lookup returns CDR1 SGHRS and CDR2 YFSETQ. For the CDR3, the DNA is TGCGCCAGCAGGAACAGGGACACTGAAGCTTTCTTT. Encoded protein: CASRNRDTEAFF.

The rearrangement links TRBV2 to TRBJ1-1, with TRBD1 as a possible D gene (6 bases). V lost 6 bases, J lost 4 bases, and 15 bases lay in between. The V gene's germline CDR1 is SNHLY and CDR2 FYNNEI. This CDR3 is built from 14 residues. In nucleotides, the CDR3 is TGTGCCAGCAGGGAGATACAGGGCACCACTGAAGCTTTCTTT. This sequence encodes CASREIQGTTEAFF. Supplemented by reference TRBV2 and TRBJ1-1, the full variable domain reads EPEVTQTPSHQVTQMGQEVILRCVPISNHLYFYWYRQILGQKVEFLVSFYNNEISEKSEIFDDQFSVERPDGSNFTLKIRSTKLEDSAMYFCASREIQGTTEAFFGQGTRLTVV.

The chain combines TRBV28 with TRBJ1-4; TRBD1 is a possible D gene (6 bases). Germline V gene sequence: CDR1 MDHEN, CDR2 SYDVKM. Trimming cost V 3 bases and J 5 bases, with 13 bases left between them. This CDR3 region has 15 residues. The CDR3 loop is CASSFPRGANEKLFF. The CDR3 DNA is TGTGCCAGCAGTTTCCCCCGGGGGGCAAATGAAAAACTGTTTTTT.

This sequence joins TRBV3-1 (or the pseudogene TRBV3-2) and TRBJ2-1; TRBD2 matches 9 bases. The CDR3 consists of 12 residues. Germline V gives CDR1 LGHDT, CDR2 YNNKEL (reference sequence). V lost 4 bases to trimming and J lost 9 bases; unmatched junction nucleotides: 1. CDR3 protein: CASSLREGEQFF. CDR3 bases: TGTGCCAGCAGCCTGCGGGAGGGTGAGCAGTTCTTC.